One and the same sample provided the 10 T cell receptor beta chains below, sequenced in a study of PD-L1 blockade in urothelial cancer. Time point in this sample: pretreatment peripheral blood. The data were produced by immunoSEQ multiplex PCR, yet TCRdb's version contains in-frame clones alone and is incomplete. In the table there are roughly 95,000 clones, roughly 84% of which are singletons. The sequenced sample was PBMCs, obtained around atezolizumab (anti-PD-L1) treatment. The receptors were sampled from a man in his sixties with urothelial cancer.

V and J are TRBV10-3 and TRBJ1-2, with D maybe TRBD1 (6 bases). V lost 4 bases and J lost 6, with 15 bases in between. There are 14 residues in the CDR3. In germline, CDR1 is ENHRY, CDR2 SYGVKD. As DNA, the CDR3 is TGTGCCATCAGTGGAAAACAGGGAACTCATGGCTACACCTTC. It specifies CAISGKQGTHGYTF.

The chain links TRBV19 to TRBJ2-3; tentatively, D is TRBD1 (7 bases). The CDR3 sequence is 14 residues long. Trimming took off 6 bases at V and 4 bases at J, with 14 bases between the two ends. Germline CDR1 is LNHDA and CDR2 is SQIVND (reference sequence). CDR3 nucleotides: TGTGCCAGTAGAGGCAGGGGGGCCGCAGATACGCAGTATTTT. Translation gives CASRGRGAADTQYF.

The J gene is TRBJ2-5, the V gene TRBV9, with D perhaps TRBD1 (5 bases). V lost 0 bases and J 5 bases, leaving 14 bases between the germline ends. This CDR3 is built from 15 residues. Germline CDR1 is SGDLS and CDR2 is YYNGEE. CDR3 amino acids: CASSVAVQGGETQYF. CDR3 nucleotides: TGTGCCAGCAGCGTAGCCGTGCAGGGTGGCGAGACCCAGTACTTC.

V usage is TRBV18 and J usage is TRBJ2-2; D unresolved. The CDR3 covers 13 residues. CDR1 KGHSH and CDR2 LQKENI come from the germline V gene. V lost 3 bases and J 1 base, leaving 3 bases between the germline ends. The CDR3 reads CASSPQNTGELFF. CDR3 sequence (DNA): TGTGCCAGCTCACCTCAGAACACCGGGGAGCTGTTTTTT.

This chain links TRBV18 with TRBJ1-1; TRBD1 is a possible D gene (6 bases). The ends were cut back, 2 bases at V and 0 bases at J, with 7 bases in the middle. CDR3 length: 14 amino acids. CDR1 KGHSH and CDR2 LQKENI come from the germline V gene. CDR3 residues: CASSPNRVNTEAFF. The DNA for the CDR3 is TGTGCCAGCTCACCAAACAGGGTGAACACTGAAGCTTTCTTT.

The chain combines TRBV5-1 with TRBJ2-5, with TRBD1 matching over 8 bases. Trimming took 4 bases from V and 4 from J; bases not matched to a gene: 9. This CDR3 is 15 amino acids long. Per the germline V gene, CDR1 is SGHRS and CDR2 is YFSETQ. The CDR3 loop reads CASSTRQGKAETQYF. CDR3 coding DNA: TGCGCCAGCAGCACCCGACAGGGGAAGGCAGAGACCCAGTACTTC.

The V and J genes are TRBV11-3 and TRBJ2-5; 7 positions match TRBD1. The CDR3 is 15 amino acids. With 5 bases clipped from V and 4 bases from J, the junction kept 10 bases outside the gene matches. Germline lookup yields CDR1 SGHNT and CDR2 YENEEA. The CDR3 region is CASSPDPTGAETQYF. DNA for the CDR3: TGTGCCAGCAGCCCGGACCCTACAGGGGCAGAGACCCAGTACTTC.

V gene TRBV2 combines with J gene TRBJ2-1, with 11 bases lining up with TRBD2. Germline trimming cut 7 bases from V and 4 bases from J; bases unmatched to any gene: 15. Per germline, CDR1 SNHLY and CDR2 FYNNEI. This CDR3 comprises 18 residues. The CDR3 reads CASTEGLAGLGGYNEQFF. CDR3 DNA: TGTGCCAGCACCGAAGGACTAGCGGGTTTGGGGGGATACAATGAGCAGTTCTTC.

In DNA, the CDR3 is TGTGCCAGCAGCCAAGATCTTGCGCAGGGTAACCAGTACTTC. As protein: CASSQDLAQGNQYF. The V and J genes are TRBV4-2 and TRBJ2-5; perhaps TRBD1 as D (5 bases). Germline-derived CDR1 and CDR2 are LGHNA and YNFKEQ. The CDR3 totals 14 residues. The ends were cut back, 0 bases at V and 10 bases at J, with 15 bases in the middle.

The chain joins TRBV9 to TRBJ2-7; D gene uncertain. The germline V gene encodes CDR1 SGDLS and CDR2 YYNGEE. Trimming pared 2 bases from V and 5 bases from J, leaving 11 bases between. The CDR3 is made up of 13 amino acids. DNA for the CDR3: TGTGCCAGCAGCGTCCGCACTGGAGACGAGCAGTACTTC. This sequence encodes CASSVRTGDEQYF.